This T cell receptor (beta chain) came from a study of regulatory T cells in long-lasting Graves disease (dated by TCRdb to the early 2020s). Concerning the study at large: Newly diagnosed Graves' disease patients had taken antithyroid drugs for less than 3 months. This study used TCR sequencing and RNA sequencing of peripheral blood to compare persistent Graves' disease patients against newly diagnosed Graves' disease patients. The study took place in China and was registered as a clinical trial. A total of approximately 35 samples underwent TCR sequencing: around 13 from persistent and around 20 from newly diagnosed Graves' disease patients.

According to the germline V gene (reference sequence), CDR1 reads DFQATT and CDR2 reads SNEGSKA. The CDR3 covers 13 residues, taking in both the cysteine and the phenylalanine. Of all the DNA, just the CDR3 is kept, 39 bases in frame from base 1. V is pruned by 3 bases and J by 4 bases, leaving 3 bases of the junction without a gene match. The table lists this clonotype with many counts. The antigen it binds to is not known. Base quality data are lacking; no much larger clone is found one base away. The time point tag for this specimen amounts to: newly diagnosed GD, antithyroid drugs for less than 3 months. RNA was extracted from PBMCs in TRIzol for both TCR sequencing and RNA sequencing. The diagnosis of Graves' disease was made according to American Thyroid Association guidelines. Patients were recruited from an endocrinology department in Xi'an, China. Each patient gave 7.5 to 10 milliliters of peripheral blood, collected in an EDTA anticoagulant tube. Ficoll Paque Plus density gradient separation was used to isolate PBMCs, and no further T cell sorting was performed. RNA quality was checked with an Agilent 2100 Bioanalyzer and agarose gel, and concentration with a NanoDrop 2000.

Libraries were prepared through multiplex PCR. The sample was run on an Illumina HiSeq 4000. TCR beta libraries were built with iRepertoire HTBI primers and Arm-PCR amplification of CDR3 regions. PCR products were gel purified before sequencing. Under the source paper's analysis protocol: A total of fewer than 70 TRBV and approximately 13 TRBJ segments were identified across samples and were used for gene usage analysis of CDR3 amino acid clonotypes. Filtered high-quality paired reads were merged into contigs using COPE and FqMerger. BLAST was used to align contigs to IMGT TRBV, TRBD and TRBJ reference genes, with CDR3 defined following IMGT. Any clonotype with a frequency above 0.1% was counted as a highly expanded clone. Shannon entropy served as the measure of repertoire diversity, while the Gini coefficient captured V-J evenness. A clonotype was considered public if more than one individual shared it. Using fastp trimming at Q25 and MiXCR clonotype assembly, TCRdb reanalyzed the public sequencing data and kept in-frame beta chains. Merged by CDR3 protein, the rows form single entries marked with the most common genes and DNA. In this record, the V and J calls reflect TCRdb's handling and not the investigators' own analysis. The sample table holds 350,000 to 450,000 distinct CDR3 sequences, of which 16% were seen once. The ten largest clones represent about 27% of the sample.

General study outcomes and caveats: Persistent disease showed preferential use of TRBV28, TRBJ1-2 and TRBJ2-5, whereas newly diagnosed disease favored TRBV20-1 and TRBJ2-1. Because the primary lesion, thyroid tissue, could not be accessed, the study looked at peripheral blood alone. Patients with persistent disease shared more public clonotypes (about 2,700) than newly diagnosed patients did (roughly 970). The small sample size was acknowledged by the authors as a limitation that may reduce accuracy. Compared with newly diagnosed patients, persistent Graves' disease patients had lower TCR Shannon entropy and fewer highly expanded clones, which suggests clonal expansion. Sequencing and analysis were limited to the TCR beta chain.

The same sample was also studied in work on T cells in Graves' hyperthyroidism and ophthalmopathy. As noted in the second study: Graves' hyperthyroidism was defined as stable when no progression to ophthalmopathy occurred over 18 months of follow-up. Hyperthyroidism patients were aged 18 to 65 years and newly diagnosed, with disease duration of less than 2 months. Patients with uncontrolled infections, other autoimmune diseases, pregnancy or lactation were excluded. Diagnoses were established on the basis of clinical symptoms, serum thyroxine and TRAb, thyroid ultrasound, and orbital computed tomography. The first round of RT-PCR for the TCR CDR3 was performed with the HTBI primer set and the Qiagen OneStep RT-PCR kit. Most expanded thyroid clonotypes (frequency above 0.001) were also detected in blood, suggesting blood repertoires may reflect thyroid immune responses. Ophthalmopathy was separated from stable hyperthyroidism by a 13 V-J signature model, with roughly 88% sensitivity and just over 81% specificity obtained in cross-validation and 80%/75% obtained in testing. During validation, the model predicted progression to ophthalmopathy a median of roughly 7.1 months ahead of onset, with more than 55% sensitivity and almost 75% specificity. To identify TCR V-J signatures that set the groups apart, the researchers used a discovery cohort of about a hundred patients, made up of fewer than 50 with Graves' ophthalmopathy and about 60 with stable Graves' hyperthyroidism. Prospective prediction of ophthalmopathy was tested in an independent validation cohort consisting of 18 to 20 hyperthyroidism patients and around 16 patients who later progressed to ophthalmopathy. The 75 to 100 discovery patients were randomly divided into training and test sets at a 7:3 ratio. The study also compared thyroid tissue and blood T-cell repertoires from several Graves' hyperthyroidism patients. After sampling, hyperthyroidism patients received methimazole starting at 30 mg daily, and ophthalmopathy patients received high-dose intravenous methylprednisolone. Libraries were constructed in a second round of multiplex PCR, after which size selection and purification were performed. Sequencing of the libraries was done on an Illumina HiSeq2000 using paired-end 100 bp reads. Raw data were processed with SOAPnuke, discarding reads with adapters, uncalled bases, mean Phred below 15, or no exact constant-primer or identifier match. High-quality paired reads were merged using COPE v1.2.5, and each unique nucleotide sequence was defined as a clonotype. Clonotypes were aligned to IMGT TRBV, TRBD and TRBJ reference segments using MiTCR v1.1. The analysis included only V-J combinations with a frequency above 0.0001, which together covered approximately 99% of the repertoires. The TCS score was defined as F50 (clonal expansion) divided by E x V (chaos), with BLOSUM62-based TCRdist calculated between CDR3 peptides within each V-J. Welch's t-statistics and random forest reduced around 520 V-J features to 13, which were used in a naive Bayes classifier (R e1071). Sample size was not statistically predetermined, and blinding of investigators to group allocation was not performed. The paper describes TCR Vbeta CDR3 sequencing of 140 or so peripheral blood samples, made up of some 40 ophthalmopathy patients, some 80 hyperthyroidism patients and roughly 17 progressor patients.

The clonotype was recovered from a man in his forties or fifties with Graves disease. Donor details come from another sample of the same person, matched by shared clones. This sequence uses TRBV20-1 and TRBJ2-3, and TRBD1 aligns with 8 junction nucleotides. The starting material was peripheral blood mononuclear cells (PBMCs), obtained at new diagnosis, from a patient treated with antithyroid drugs. CDR3 reads: CSASDRGPDTQYF. The sequenced DNA: TGCAGTGCTAGCGACAGGGGCCCAGATACGCAGTATTTT.